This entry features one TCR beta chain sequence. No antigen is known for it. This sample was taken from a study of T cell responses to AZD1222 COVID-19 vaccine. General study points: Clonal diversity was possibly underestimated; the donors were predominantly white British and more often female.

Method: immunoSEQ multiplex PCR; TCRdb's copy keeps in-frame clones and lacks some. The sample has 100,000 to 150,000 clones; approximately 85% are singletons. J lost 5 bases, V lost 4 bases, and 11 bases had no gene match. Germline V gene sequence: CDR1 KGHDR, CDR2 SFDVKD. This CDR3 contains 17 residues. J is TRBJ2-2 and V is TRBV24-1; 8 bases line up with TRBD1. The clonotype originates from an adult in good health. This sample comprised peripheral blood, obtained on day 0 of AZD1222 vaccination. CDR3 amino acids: CATSDSQLGQATGELFF. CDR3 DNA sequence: TGTGCCACCAGTGACTCTCAACTGGGACAGGCAACCGGGGAGCTGTTTTTT.